This TCR beta chain was captured in a study of CD8+ T cells in alopecia areata. As to treatment: oral pan-JAK inhibitor, 5-10 mg twice daily. The CDR3 extends over 14 amino acids. Germline V lookup: CDR1 MNHEY, CDR2 SMNVEV (reference sequence). With V trimmed by 2 bases and J by 10 bases, 7 bases remained unmatched. Following extraction, RNA underwent reverse transcription to cDNA, which served as the sequencing template. Only in-frame clones appear in the TCRdb table, and some are missing; sequencing was by immunoSEQ multiplex PCR. The sample holds some 190,000 clones, approximately 49% seen once. The source is a human donor with alopecia areata. Sequencing was performed on CD8+ T cells sorted from blood, taken around week 53, from a patient treated with tofacitinib. V usage is TRBV27 and J usage is TRBJ2-1; TRBD2 agrees at 8 bases. For the CDR3, the DNA is TGTGCCAGCAGTTTACTCGGGGGGGCACAGGAGCAGTTCTTC. Its translation: CASSLLGGAQEQFF.